The 17 T cell receptor beta chains reported below all come from one sample, sequenced in a study of T cells in Graves' hyperthyroidism and ophthalmopathy. Amplified TCR beta CDR3 regions derived from RNA transcripts. First-round RT-PCR targeting the TCR CDR3 was performed with the HTBI primer set. TCRdb reprocessed the multiplex PCR reads via MiXCR and lists one record per CDR3 protein. The sample has hundreds of thousands of distinct CDR3 sequences, around 14% seen once; the top ten hold 32%. The source material was blood. These receptors all come from a woman aged 25-40 years with Graves' hyperthyroidism.

This clonotype was observed a few times. The chain employs TRBV29-1 and TRBJ2-3; 12 bases agree with TRBD2. V shed 1 base and J 5 bases; nucleotides not matched to a gene: 4. This CDR3 region has 15 residues. Germline V gene data show CDR1 as SQVTM and CDR2 as ANQGSEA. CDR3 sequence (DNA): TGCAGCGTTGAAGCTAGCGGGAGGGTCGGAGATACGCAGTATTTT. As protein: CSVEASGRVGDTQYF.

This clonotype was detected ten times or more. This chain connects TRBV7-3 to TRBJ2-1, with 8 bases that match TRBD2. Unmatched junction bases numbered 6, after V lost 1 base and J lost 7 bases. Germline CDR1 is SGHTA and CDR2 is FQGTGA. The CDR3 runs to 15 residues. CDR3 coding DNA: TGTGCCAGCAGCTTAATGCCGGGAGGGATGAATGAGCAGTTCTTC. Its translation is CASSLMPGGMNEQFF.

This clonotype has a count of ten or more. This chain uses TRBV5-8 with TRBJ2-3; D may match TRBD1 or TRBD2 (5 bases each). The CDR3 consists of 13 residues. Deletions cut 5 bases from V and 1 base from J, with 8 bases between. The germline CDR1 and CDR2 sequences are SGHTS and YDEGEE. Here the CDR3 reads CASRLGGTDTQYF. The CDR3, as DNA: TGTGCCAGCAGGCTGGGGGGCACAGATACGCAGTATTTT.

This clonotype was observed many times. This sequence joins TRBV5-1 and TRBJ2-3, with TRBD1 identical over 11 bases. CDR1 is SGHRS and CDR2 is YFSETQ in the germline V gene. J lost 4 bases, V lost 3 bases, and 7 bases had no gene match. The CDR3 consists of 16 residues. CDR3 loop: CASSSGTGGGADTQYF. The CDR3 DNA sequence: TGCGCCAGCAGCTCCGGGACAGGGGGAGGTGCAGATACGCAGTATTTT. The whole variable domain, remainder taken from reference TRBV5-1 and TRBJ2-3, is KAGVTQTPRYLIKTRGQQVTLSCSPISGHRSVSWYQQTPGQGLQFLFEYFSETQRNKGNFPGRFSGRQFSNSRSEMNVSTLELGDSALYLCASSSGTGGGADTQYFGPGTRLTVL.

This clonotype was seen only a few times. V is TRBV20-1 and J is TRBJ1-3; the D gene is possibly TRBD1 (6 bases). V was shortened by 4 bases and J by 0 bases, with 10 bases between the two germline ends. Germline assignment: CDR1 DFQATT and CDR2 SNEGSKA (reference sequence). CDR3 length: 14 amino acids. CDR3 nucleotides: TGCAGTGCTACGACAGGCCACTCTGGAAACACCATATATTTT. Protein: CSATTGHSGNTIYF.

The sample holds a few counts of this clonotype. The rearrangement uses TRBV20-1 and TRBJ2-5, with 7 bases lining up with TRBD1. The V and J ends lost 4 bases and 1 base, in that order; junction bases with no gene match: 3. The germline V gene has CDR1 DFQATT and CDR2 SNEGSKA (reference sequence). The CDR3 runs to 13 residues. CDR3 sequence (DNA): TGCAGTGCTAAAGACAGGGTCCAAGAGACCCAGTACTTC. Its translation: CSAKDRVQETQYF.

In its sample, this clonotype was seen many times. The gene calls are TRBV27 and TRBJ2-7; D is unclear. V was shortened by 7 bases and J by 0 bases, with 10 bases between the two germline ends. Per germline, CDR1 MNHEY and CDR2 SMNVEV (reference sequence). CDR3 length equals 13 residues. The CDR3 reads CASKGGSSYEQYF. CDR3 nucleotide sequence: TGTGCCAGCAAAGGTGGCAGCTCCTACGAGCAGTACTTC.

This clonotype was found many times. The V and J genes are TRBV20-1 and TRBJ1-5; possible D gene TRBD1, 5 bases. Germline V lookup: CDR1 DFQATT, CDR2 SNEGSKA (reference sequence). With 0 bases removed from V and 4 bases from J, the gap between germline ends came to 13 bases. This CDR3 has 15 residues. DNA of the CDR3: TGCAGTGCTAGAGATGTCCAGGGACCAAATCAGCCCCAGCATTTT. Protein sequence: CSARDVQGPNQPQHF.

This chain connects TRBV24-1 to TRBJ1-2, with D tentatively TRBD1 (5 bases). CDR3 length: 14 amino acids. V was trimmed by 7 bases and J by 2 bases, leaving 13 bases between them. CDR1 is KGHDR, CDR2 SFDVKD, per germline. The CDR3 sequence: CATRPGEGNYGYTF. The CDR3 bases are TGTGCCACCAGACCCGGTGAGGGGAACTATGGCTACACCTTC.

The chain uses TRBV2 and TRBJ2-3, with TRBD1 as a possible D gene (6 bases). Germline loops: CDR1 SNHLY, CDR2 FYNNEI. Trimming removed 2 bases from V and 1 base from J, with 10 bases in between. The CDR3 consists of 15 residues. For the CDR3, the DNA is TGTGCCAGCAGTGAACAAGGACAGCGCACAGATACGCAGTATTTT. Its translation is CASSEQGQRTDTQYF. The full variable domain, with the rest looked up from reference TRBV2 and TRBJ2-3, is EPEVTQTPSHQVTQMGQEVILRCVPISNHLYFYWYRQILGQKVEFLVSFYNNEISEKSEIFDDQFSVERPDGSNFTLKIRSTKLEDSAMYFCASSEQGQRTDTQYFGPGTRLTVL.

This clonotype was seen a handful of times. The V call is TRBV29-1, the J call TRBJ1-2, with D possibly TRBD1 on 6 matching bases. Per the germline V gene, CDR1 is SQVTM and CDR2 is ANQGSEA. Trimming shortened V by 3 bases and J by 7 bases, and 15 bases separated the two germline ends. CDR3 length: 13 amino acids. CDR3: CSVEGGAGSGYTF. The CDR3 DNA reads as TGCAGCGTTGAGGGGGGGGCAGGGAGTGGCTACACCTTC.

This clonotype was found many times. This chain links TRBV28 with TRBJ1-5; 9 bases fit TRBD1. The CDR3 length is 15 residues. The germline V gene has CDR1 MDHEN and CDR2 SYDVKM. The J segment lost 2 bases and the V segment lost 6 bases, leaving 5 bases of the junction unmatched. CDR3 loop: CASRRDRDGNQPQHF. In DNA, the CDR3 is TGTGCCAGCAGGCGGGACAGGGACGGCAATCAGCCCCAGCATTTT.

The chain recombines TRBV19 with TRBJ1-2; 7 nucleotides line up with TRBD1. The germline V gene encodes CDR1 LNHDA and CDR2 SQIVND (reference sequence). The trim removed 4 bases at V and 4 bases at J, leaving 9 bases unmatched. The CDR3 covers 15 residues. The DNA for the CDR3 is TGTGCCAGTAGTAAGCGGACAGGCGGTGCCTATGGCTACACCTTC. It is translated as CASSKRTGGAYGYTF.

Ten or more counts support this clonotype. The rearrangement joins TRBV28 to TRBJ2-7; 8 nucleotides align to TRBD2. The CDR3 extends over 15 amino acids. The germline CDR1 and CDR2 sequences are MDHEN and SYDVKM. Germline trimming cut 3 bases from V and 7 bases from J; bases unmatched to any gene: 11. The CDR3 reads CASSFLVAGLGEQYF. The CDR3 region has the DNA TGTGCCAGCAGTTTTCTAGTAGCGGGACTGGGGGAGCAGTACTTC.

This clonotype came up many times. The chain recombines TRBV5-1 with TRBJ2-4; perhaps D is TRBD1 or TRBD2 (5 bases each). Germline loops: CDR1 SGHRS, CDR2 YFSETQ. The CDR3 runs to 13 residues. The V gene lost 4 bases and the J gene lost 8 bases, with 13 bases spanning the gap. As DNA, the CDR3 is TGCGCCAGCAGCCACCAGGTGGGGGACATTCAGTACTTC. Protein product: CASSHQVGDIQYF. The whole variable domain, remainder taken from reference TRBV5-1 and TRBJ2-4, is KAGVTQTPRYLIKTRGQQVTLSCSPISGHRSVSWYQQTPGQGLQFLFEYFSETQRNKGNFPGRFSGRQFSNSRSEMNVSTLELGDSALYLCASSHQVGDIQYFGAGTRLSVL.

This clonotype was observed at least ten times. The chain joins TRBV20-1 to TRBJ2-7, with 7 bases lining up with TRBD1. This CDR3 has 15 residues. The germline CDR1 and CDR2 sequences are DFQATT and SNEGSKA (reference sequence). J gave up 2 bases and V 3 bases, and 10 bases lay outside the gene matches. In nucleotides, the CDR3 is TGCAGTGCTAGCCTCAGGGGGAGATCCCCCTACGAGCAGTACTTC. It translates to CSASLRGRSPYEQYF.

This clonotype was recorded many times. J is TRBJ2-7 and V is TRBV12-3 or TRBV12-4, with D possibly being TRBD2 (5 bases). V was trimmed by 1 base and J by 0 bases, leaving 22 bases between them. The CDR3 covers 19 residues. This chain's CDR3 is CASSLVRATEAEYSYEQYF. CDR3 bases: TGTGCCAGCAGTTTAGTACGGGCGACGGAGGCCGAATACTCCTACGAGCAGTACTTC.